The entry that follows covers one T cell receptor beta chain sequence. These data are taken from a study of cytomegalovirus exposure and HLA in healthy donors. Primers for the PCR totalled 60 Vbeta and 13 Jbeta. Data came from immunoSEQ multiplex PCR; TCRdb stores just in-frame clones and leaves some out. The table records about 180,000 clones, about 77% of them present only once. CDR1 and CDR2 (germline): MNHEY, SMNVEV (reference sequence). The CDR3 runs 14 residues. V gave up 2 bases and J gave up 4 bases, with 10 bases separating them. The chain is built from TRBV27 and TRBJ2-3; D is uncertain. Material: PBMCs. The source is a woman aged 25 to 39 in good health and CMV-seropositive. The CDR3 nucleotides read TGTGCCAGCAGTTTAAATGGCCCCCCAGATACGCAGTATTTT. Translating gives CASSLNGPPDTQYF.